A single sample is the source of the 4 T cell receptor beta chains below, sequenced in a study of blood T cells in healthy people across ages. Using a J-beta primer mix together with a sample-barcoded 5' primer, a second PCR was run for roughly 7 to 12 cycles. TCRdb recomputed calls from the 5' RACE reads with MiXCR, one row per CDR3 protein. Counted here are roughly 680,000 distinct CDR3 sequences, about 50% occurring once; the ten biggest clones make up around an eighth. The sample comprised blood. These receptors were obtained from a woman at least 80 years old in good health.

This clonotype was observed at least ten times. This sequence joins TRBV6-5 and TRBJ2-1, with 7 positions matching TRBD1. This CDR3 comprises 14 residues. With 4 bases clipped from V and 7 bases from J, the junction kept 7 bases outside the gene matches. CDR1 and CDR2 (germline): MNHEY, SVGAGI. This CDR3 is CASSSTGTENEQFF. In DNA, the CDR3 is TGTGCCAGCAGTTCAACCGGGACAGAGAATGAGCAGTTCTTC.

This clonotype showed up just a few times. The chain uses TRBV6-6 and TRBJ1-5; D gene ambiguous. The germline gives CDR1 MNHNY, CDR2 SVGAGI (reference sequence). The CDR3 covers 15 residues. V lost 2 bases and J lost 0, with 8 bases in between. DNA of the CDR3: TGTGCCAGCAGTTACCCAACCGATAGCAATCAGCCCCAGCATTTT. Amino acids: CASSYPTDSNQPQHF.

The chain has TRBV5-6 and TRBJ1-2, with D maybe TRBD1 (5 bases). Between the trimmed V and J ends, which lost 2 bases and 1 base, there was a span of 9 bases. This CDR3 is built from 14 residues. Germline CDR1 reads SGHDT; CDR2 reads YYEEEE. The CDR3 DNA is TGTGCCAGCAGCTTCCCGACAGATAACTATGGCTACACCTTC. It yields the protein CASSFPTDNYGYTF.

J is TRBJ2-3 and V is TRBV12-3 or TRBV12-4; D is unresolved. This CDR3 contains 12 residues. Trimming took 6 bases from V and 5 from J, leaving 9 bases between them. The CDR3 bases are TGTGCCAGCAGACGGACCTTAGATACGCAGTATTTT. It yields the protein CASRRTLDTQYF.